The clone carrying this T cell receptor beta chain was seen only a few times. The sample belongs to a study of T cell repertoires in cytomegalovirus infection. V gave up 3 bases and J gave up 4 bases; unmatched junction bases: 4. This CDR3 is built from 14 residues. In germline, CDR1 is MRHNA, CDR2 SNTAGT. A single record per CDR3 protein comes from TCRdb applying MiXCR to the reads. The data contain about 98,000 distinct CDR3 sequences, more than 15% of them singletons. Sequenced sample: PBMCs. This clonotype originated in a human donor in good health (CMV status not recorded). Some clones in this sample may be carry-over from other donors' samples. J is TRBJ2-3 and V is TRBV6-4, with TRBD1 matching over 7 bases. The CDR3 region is CASSEAGGADTQYF. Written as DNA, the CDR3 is TGTGCCAGCAGTGAGGCAGGGGGTGCAGATACGCAGTATTTT.